This TCR beta chain stems from a study of blood T cells in healthy people across ages (dated by TCRdb to between 2014 and 2017). For the study in its entirety: In model experiments, roughly one uniquely barcoded TCR beta cDNA molecule per two T cells was captured by template switching. Age-related changes in TCR beta repertoire diversity were measured in the study by deep sequencing normalized with unique cDNA molecular identifiers. Donors were grouped into four age groups: young (average roughly 17 years), middle-aged (over 35), aged (around 60) and long-lived (approximately 81). To avoid experimental bias, donors of different ages were randomly spread across the sequencing lanes. Two additional independent replicas of 1 million unique cDNA reads from the same blood draw were analyzed for two donors (one aged 18 to 30 and one aged 80 or older). What the work shows at the level of the full study, not this receptor alone: Compared with the aged group, more naive CD4+ T cells, fewer expanded clones and increased TCR diversity were shown by the long-lived group, suggesting age selection. As age increased, observed TCR beta diversity per million T cells dropped in a roughly linear way, and a significant reduction was already evident by age roughly 36. The CMV infection status of donors was not known, potentially confounding age-related changes in expanded clonotypes. A strong correlation was found between observed TCR beta diversity and the percentage of naive T cells measured by flow cytometry. Since profiling was done on bulk unsorted PBMCs, naive and antigen-experienced compartments could not be conclusively compared. Estimates of total diversity from one million sequenced T cells were regarded as lower bounds and underestimates.

With regard to this clonotype: There is no known antigen for this receptor. The germline gene is not matched at one end of the junction; a read error may be the cause.

Donors were a few dozen systemically healthy Caucasian individuals from Russia aged roughly 6 to 90 years. Approximately 9 milliliters of peripheral blood were collected from each donor into EDTA-treated Vacutainer tubes. PBMCs were isolated by Ficoll-Paque density-gradient centrifugation, with at least 7 million obtained per sample. Total RNA was extracted from PBMCs with Trizol reagent, with at least 6 micrograms obtained per sample. For every donor, an aliquot of PBMCs went through flow cytometry to measure the percentages of naive CD45RAhigh/CD27high T cells. The CDR1 and CDR2 encoded by the germline V gene are SGHRS and YFSETQ. The CDR3 numbers 12 residues from cysteine through phenylalanine. Solely the CDR3 DNA is kept, with 36 bases framed from the first base. The library relied on 5' RACE. The run used an Illumina HiSeq 2500. A second PCR of roughly 7 to 11 cycles was performed with a sample-barcoded 5' primer and a J-beta primer mix. A template-switch 5' adaptor carrying 12 random nucleotides introduced a unique molecular identifier onto each TCR beta cDNA molecule. Each sample yielded at least 3 million CDR3-containing paired-end reads. First-strand cDNA synthesis was performed from all RNA using the Mint cDNA synthesis kit, with priming by a TRBC-specific oligonucleotide. All cDNA was treated with uracil-DNA glycosylase and then went through a first 18-cycle PCR with the universal primers M1SS and BC2_uni_R. In the original analysis: Normalization of each sample was performed by random selection of 1 million high-quality reads, each carrying a distinct molecular identifier. Reads with shared molecular identifiers were discarded instead of being binned into consensus sequences. MiTCR, run with a Q25 quality threshold and the strictest error-elimination algorithm, handled CDR3 identification, clonotype clustering and error correction. Lower-bound total TCR beta diversity was estimated with a nonparametric unseen species model using Euler transformation. TCRdb redid the processing of the public reads, applying fastp at Q25 and MiXCR, and retained in-frame beta chains. Every entry covers one CDR3 protein and lists the most common genes and DNA from its rows. The V and J calls were determined by TCRdb, not by the authors. The table for this sample lists about 780,000 distinct CDR3 sequences; around two thirds of them were counted only once. Together, the top ten hold 25% to 30% of the sample.

This TCR derives from a man aged 30 to 45 in good health. The sample consisted of blood. This receptor chain uses TRBV5-1 and TRBJ2-5, with the D segment identity uncertain. The sequenced DNA is TGCGCCAGCAGCTCTGACGCAGAGGCCCAGTACTTC. It encodes CASSSDAEAQYF. With the rest looked up from the reference TRBV5-1 and TRBJ2-5 genes rather than sequenced, the full variable domain is KAGVTQTPRYLIKTRGQQVTLSCSPISGHRSVSWYQQTPGQGLQFLFEYFSETQRNKGNFPGRFSGRQFSNSRSEMNVSTLELGDSALYLCASSSDAEAQYFGPGTRLLVL.